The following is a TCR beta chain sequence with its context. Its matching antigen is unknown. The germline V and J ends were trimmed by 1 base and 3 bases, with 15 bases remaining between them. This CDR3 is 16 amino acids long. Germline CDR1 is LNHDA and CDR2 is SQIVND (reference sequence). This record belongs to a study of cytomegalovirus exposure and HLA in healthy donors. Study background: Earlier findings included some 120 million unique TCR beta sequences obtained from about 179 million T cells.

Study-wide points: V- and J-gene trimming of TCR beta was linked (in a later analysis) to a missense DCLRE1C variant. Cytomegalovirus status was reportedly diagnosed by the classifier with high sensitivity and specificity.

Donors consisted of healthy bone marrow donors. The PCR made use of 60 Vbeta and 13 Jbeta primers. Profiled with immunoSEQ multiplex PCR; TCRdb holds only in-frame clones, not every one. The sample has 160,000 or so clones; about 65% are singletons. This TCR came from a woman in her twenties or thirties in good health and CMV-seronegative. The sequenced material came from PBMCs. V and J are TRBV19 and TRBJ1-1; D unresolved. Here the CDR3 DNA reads TGTGCCAGTAGTATAGTTTCCCGCGGGTTGCACACTGAAGCTTTCTTT. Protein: CASSIVSRGLHTEAFF.